This is a list of T cell receptor beta chains from one sample in a study of blood T cell repertoires in COVID-19. TCRdb keeps only in-frame clones here, not all; method: immunoSEQ multiplex PCR. The data contain roughly 670,000 clones, approximately 90% of them singletons. Material for sequencing was peripheral blood. These receptors came from a woman aged 18-30 years with acute or convalescent COVID-19. Both conserved end residues are part of each CDR3. D genes are given only for firm matches. Clone sizes are given selectively: once, few, many, or a class where the clone is expanded.

V	D	size	J	DNA	CDR3
TRBV18	TRBD1	NA	TRBJ1-1	TGTGCCAGCTCTCAGGGACAGGGGGCTGTTTACACTGAAGCTTTCTTT	CASSQGQGAVYTEAFF
TRBV7-2	NA	once	TRBJ1-2	TGTGCCAGCAGCTTATACGTAGACAGCCTACCCTATGGCTACACCTTC	CASSLYVDSLPYGYTF
TRBV30	NA	NA	TRBJ2-7	TGTGCCTGGCAACTACGTGGACAGAGCAGATACGAGCAGTACTTC	CAWQLRGQSRYEQYF
TRBV7-3	TRBD2	NA	TRBJ2-3	TGTGCCAGCAGCCCTCTTGGACTAGCGGGGGAGCGATCCACAGATACGCAGTATTTT	CASSPLGLAGERSTDTQYF
TRBV11-2	NA	NA	TRBJ2-7	TGTGCCAGCACCACCAGTGGGGGGATATCCTACGAGCAGTACTTC	CASTTSGGISYEQYF
TRBV6-5	NA	NA	TRBJ2-1	TGTGCCAGCAGGAAGACAGGACAGCCCTACAATGAGCAGTTCTTC	CASRKTGQPYNEQFF
TRBV12-3/TRBV12-4	NA	NA	TRBJ1-1	TGTGCCAGCAACCGGGGAACTGAAGCTTTCTTT	CASNRGTEAFF
TRBV29-1	NA	NA	TRBJ2-7	TGCAGCGTTGATACGGTCGTCGAGCAGTACTTC	CSVDTVVEQYF
TRBV10-3	NA	once	TRBJ1-2	TGTGCCATCAGGGGACTCTCATATGGCTACACCTTC	CAIRGLSYGYTF
TRBV18	TRBD1	NA	TRBJ2-1	TGTGCCAGCTCACCTCTTCAGGGGGACAATGAGCAGTTCTTC	CASSPLQGDNEQFF
TRBV14	NA	NA	TRBJ2-2	TGTGCCAGCAGCCACTCCGCAGGGACACTCCGCCTAGGTGCCGGGGAGCTGTTTTTT	CASSHSAGTLRLGAGELFF
TRBV4-1	TRBD1	NA	TRBJ1-4	TGCGCCAGCAGCCGCCCATTACCGGGACAGGGGAATGAAAAACTGTTTTTT	CASSRPLPGQGNEKLFF
TRBV24-1	NA	NA	TRBJ2-1	TGTGCCACCAGCCCTAGGGGGAATCTCAATGAGCAGTTCTTC	CATSPRGNLNEQFF
TRBV5-1	NA	NA	TRBJ2-7	TGCGCCAGCAGCTCAACAGGGACCTACGAGCAGTACTTC	CASSSTGTYEQYF
TRBV5-1	NA	NA	TRBJ2-3	TGCGCCAGCAGCTTCAGGGGCACAGATACGCAGTATTTT	CASSFRGTDTQYF
TRBV6-5	TRBD1	NA	TRBJ1-3	TGTGCCAGCAGTTTAGACAGGGGGCCAGGAAACACCATATATTTT	CASSLDRGPGNTIYF
TRBV9	NA	NA	TRBJ2-2	TGTGCCAGCAGCCAAACCCTAACCGGGAGCAAGGCCGGGGAGCTGTTTTTT	CASSQTLTGSKAGELFF
TRBV5-8	NA	NA	TRBJ1-2	TGTGCCAGCAGCTTGGGGCAGCGATACTATGGCTACACCTTC	CASSLGQRYYGYTF
TRBV7-2	NA	NA	TRBJ2-7	TGTGCCAGCAGCTTAGGGGGCGGGCAGGGGATTGAGCAGTACTTC	CASSLGGGQGIEQYF
TRBV6-2/TRBV6-3	TRBD1	NA	TRBJ1-2	TGTGCCAGCAGTTACCCAGGACAGGGGTCCGACTATGGCTACACCTTC	CASSYPGQGSDYGYTF
TRBV19	NA	once	TRBJ2-7	TGTGCCAGTAGTATAGCCAGGTCCTACGAGCAGTACTTC	CASSIARSYEQYF
TRBV2	TRBD1	NA	TRBJ1-1	TGTGCCAGCATCAGGGGGGTCCGCCTTAACACTGAAGCTTTCTTT	CASIRGVRLNTEAFF
TRBV9	NA	once	TRBJ2-2	TGTGCCAGCAGCGTAGATATCGGGGAGCTGTTTTTT	CASSVDIGELFF
TRBV25-1	NA	NA	TRBJ1-2	TGTGCCAGCAGTGAATATTTCCCAGGGCCCAACGGCTACACCTTC	CASSEYFPGPNGYTF
TRBV6-5	NA	once	TRBJ2-3	TGTGCCAGCAGTTACGGGCAGCACACAGATACGCAGTATTTT	CASSYGQHTDTQYF
TRBV30	TRBD1	NA	TRBJ1-6	TGTGCCTGGAGTGCCAGGGGGGATTCACCCCTCCACTTT	CAWSARGDSPLHF
TRBV30	NA	NA	TRBJ1-6	TGTGCCTGGAGTGTCAACAGGAAAAATTCACCCCTCCACTTT	CAWSVNRKNSPLHF
TRBV6-5	TRBD1	NA	TRBJ1-1	TGTGCCAGCAGTTACTCGTCTCAATCAGGGGGGAGAGCTTTCTTT	CASSYSSQSGGRAFF
TRBV27	TRBD2	once	TRBJ2-5	TGTGCCAGCAGTTTAGTGCGGGGGGGGCGAGAGACCCAGTACTTC	CASSLVRGGRETQYF
TRBV23-1	TRBD1	NA	TRBJ1-3	TGCGCCAGCAGTCTCCTTGGGGACAGGAACTCTGGAAACACCATATATTTT	CASSLLGDRNSGNTIYF
TRBV27	NA	NA	TRBJ1-6	TGTGCCAGCACCACTCTAGGGGTCAACTATAATTCACCCCTCCACTTT	CASTTLGVNYNSPLHF
TRBV7-6	NA	once	TRBJ1-3	TGTGCCAGCAGCACTCGACAGCTACTCTCTGGAAACACCATATATTTT	CASSTRQLLSGNTIYF
TRBV19	TRBD1	NA	TRBJ1-2	TGTGCCAGTAGTCCAATCCGGGACAGCCGACCCACTAACTATGGCTACACCTTC	CASSPIRDSRPTNYGYTF
TRBV7-9	NA	NA	TRBJ2-7	TGTGCCAGCAGCTTAGGGGGCGGCAACTACGAGCAGTACTTC	CASSLGGGNYEQYF
TRBV7-7	TRBD1	once	TRBJ2-7	TGTGCCAGCAGCCGTGACCTTGGGACAGCCTACGAGCAGTACTTC	CASSRDLGTAYEQYF
TRBV4-1	NA	NA	TRBJ1-5	TGCGCCAGCAGCCAAGATGAGACAGGTAGCAATCAGCCCCAGCATTTT	CASSQDETGSNQPQHF
TRBV18	NA	few	TRBJ2-7	TGTGCCAGCTCACCAGGCAGGGACTACGAGCAGTACTTC	CASSPGRDYEQYF
TRBV7-9	TRBD1	NA	TRBJ2-7	TGTGCCAGCAGCCAAGGGTACAGGGGGCCCCTATATGAAACCTACGAGCAGTACTTC	CASSQGYRGPLYETYEQYF
TRBV6-6	TRBD1	NA	TRBJ1-5	TGTGCCAGCAGAGAATCAGGGGGAGAGGGCAATCAGCCCCAGCATTTT	CASRESGGEGNQPQHF
TRBV10-2	NA	NA	TRBJ1-4	TGCGCCAGCAGTGAAGCCAGGGCGGGATCCGAAAAACTGTTTTTT	CASSEARAGSEKLFF
TRBV28	NA	NA	TRBJ1-1	TGTGCCAGCAGTCCGCTCGGGTTGAACACTGAAGCTTTCTTT	CASSPLGLNTEAFF
TRBV13	TRBD2	NA	TRBJ2-5	TGTGCCAGCAGCTTCCCTAGCGGGGGGGCCGGAGAGACCCAGTACTTC	CASSFPSGGAGETQYF
TRBV28	NA	NA	TRBJ1-2	TGTGCCAGCAGTGAGGACTACTATGGCTACACCTTC	CASSEDYYGYTF
TRBV19	NA	once	TRBJ1-3	TGTGCCAGTAGTATAGAGCTGCCGGGGAGCTCTGGAAACACCATATATTTT	CASSIELPGSSGNTIYF
TRBV5-1	TRBD1	NA	TRBJ2-1	TGCGCCAGCAGCTCAGGGACAGGAACTTTATACAATGAGCAGTTCTTC	CASSSGTGTLYNEQFF
TRBV5-1	TRBD2	NA	TRBJ2-7	TGCGCCAGCAGCTTGGGACTAGCGGGGACCTACGAGCAGTACTTC	CASSLGLAGTYEQYF
TRBV15	TRBD2	NA	TRBJ2-1	TGTGCCACCAGCAGAACCCCGTCCGGGGGGAATGAGCAGTTCTTC	CATSRTPSGGNEQFF
TRBV18	TRBD1	NA	TRBJ1-4	TGTGCCAGCTCAGGGACAGGGCCAAATGAAAAACTGTTTTTT	CASSGTGPNEKLFF
TRBV6-5	TRBD2	NA	TRBJ2-1	TGTGCCAGCAGTCCCCCCGGACTAGGGCGGAATGAGCAGTTCTTC	CASSPPGLGRNEQFF
TRBV19	NA	NA	TRBJ2-2	TGTGCCAGTACAGGGGTTGCCACCGGGGAGCTGTTTTTT	CASTGVATGELFF
TRBV28	TRBD1	NA	TRBJ1-5	TGTGCCAGCAGTTTACGTCATGGGACAGGGTACATTAATCAGCCCCAGCATTTT	CASSLRHGTGYINQPQHF
TRBV12-3/TRBV12-4	NA	NA	TRBJ1-2	TGTGCCAGCAGTTTTCAGGGGCACTATGGCTACACCTTC	CASSFQGHYGYTF
TRBV4-1	TRBD1	NA	TRBJ1-4	TGCGCCAGCAGCCATTCCGGGACAGGGGCTGAAAAACTGTTTTTT	CASSHSGTGAEKLFF
TRBV6-2/TRBV6-3	TRBD2	NA	TRBJ2-1	TGTGCCAGCAGTTACTCGGGACTAGCCCCCTCTCGCTACAATGAGCAGTTCTTC	CASSYSGLAPSRYNEQFF
TRBV14	TRBD2	once	TRBJ2-3	TGTGCCAGCAGCCTTCAGAGAGGACTAGGGACGGATACGCAGTATTTT	CASSLQRGLGTDTQYF
TRBV5-1	TRBD1	NA	TRBJ1-3	TGCGCCAGCAGCTTCGCCAGGGGGACTGGAAACACCATATATTTT	CASSFARGTGNTIYF
TRBV6-4	NA	NA	TRBJ1-2	TGTGCCAGCAGGAGTAGGGACACCGACTACTATGGCTACACCTTC	CASRSRDTDYYGYTF
TRBV19	NA	NA	TRBJ1-2	TGTGCCAGTACCCCCGGGGCGGGAGAGGGGGTCTATGGCTACACCTTC	CASTPGAGEGVYGYTF
TRBV24-1	NA	NA	TRBJ2-7	TGTGCCACCAGTGATGCCACAGGGAACGAGCAGTACTTC	CATSDATGNEQYF